Shown below are 27 T cell receptor beta chains from a single sample sequenced in a study of cytomegalovirus exposure and HLA in healthy donors. Primers for the PCR totalled 60 Vbeta and 13 Jbeta. Profiled with immunoSEQ multiplex PCR; TCRdb holds only in-frame clones, not every one. The data hold over 150,000 clones, with 65% to 90% observed a single time. The sample consisted of PBMCs. Source of these receptors: a human donor in good health.

V and J are TRBV2 and TRBJ1-2, with D possibly matching TRBD1 (5 bases). CDR3 size: 13 residues. V was clipped by 5 bases and J by 8 bases, with 15 bases between them. Germline CDR1 reads SNHLY; CDR2 reads FYNNEI. The DNA for the CDR3 is TGTGCCAGCAGTCCGGGGGTGCCGGGGGGCTACACCTTC. The encoded protein is CASSPGVPGGYTF.

The V and J genes are TRBV2 and TRBJ2-3; tentative D call: TRBD2 (5 bases). Germline lookup yields CDR1 SNHLY and CDR2 FYNNEI. Trimming cost V 4 bases and J 4 bases, with 9 bases left between them. The CDR3 sequence is 13 residues long. In DNA form, the CDR3 reads TGTGCCAGCAGTGTGGCTAGCCCAGATACGCAGTATTTT. Its translation is CASSVASPDTQYF.

The J gene is TRBJ1-3, the V gene TRBV15; TRBD1 is a possible D gene (6 bases). Germline V gene sequence: CDR1 LNHNV, CDR2 YYDKDF (reference sequence). The CDR3 covers 13 residues. V lost 8 bases and J 0 bases, leaving 8 bases between the germline ends. The chain's CDR3 is CATGQSSGNTIYF. The CDR3 DNA is TGTGCCACCGGACAGAGCTCTGGAAACACCATATATTTT.

The CDR3 coding sequence is TGCGCCAGCAGCCGAGACCCGGGGAATAATTCACCCCTCCACTTT. Protein product: CASSRDPGNNSPLHF. The V and J genes are TRBV4-3 and TRBJ1-6; D is unresolved. CDR1 and CDR2 (germline): LGHNA, YSLEER. V shed 4 bases and J shed 5 bases, with 12 bases lying between them. There are 15 residues in the CDR3.

This clone was detected only once. The chain is built from TRBV19 and TRBJ1-1; possibly TRBD1 for D (5 bases). Trimming shortened V by 6 bases and J by 11 bases, and 13 bases separated the two germline ends. The CDR3 is 11 residues long. Germline V gene data show CDR1 as LNHDA and CDR2 as SQIVND (reference sequence). The CDR3 reads CASSPGGLAFF. DNA of the CDR3: TGTGCCAGTAGCCCTGGGGGACTGGCTTTCTTT.

The V gene is TRBV19, the J gene TRBJ2-7; 7 bases are shared with TRBD1. Germline assignment: CDR1 LNHDA and CDR2 SQIVND (reference sequence). There are 13 residues in the CDR3. J was trimmed by 1 base and V by 9 bases; bases with no gene match: 6. Here the CDR3 DNA reads TGTGCCAGCGGATACAGGGGTTCCTACGAGCAGTACTTC. The encoded protein is CASGYRGSYEQYF. The whole variable domain, filled in from reference TRBV19 and TRBJ2-7, reads DGGITQSPKYLFRKEGQNVTLSCEQNLNHDAMYWYRQDPGQGLRLIYYSQIVNDFQKGDIAEGYSVSREKKESFPLTVTSAQKNPTAFYLCASGYRGSYEQYFGPGTRLTVT.

This chain joins TRBV7-8 and TRBJ1-6, with D possibly being TRBD1 (5 bases). CDR1 is SGHVS, CDR2 FQNEAQ, per germline. The CDR3 spans 15 residues. Trimming pared 2 bases from V and 6 bases from J, leaving 11 bases between. CDR3 sequence (DNA): TGTGCCAGCAGCTTATTGGGGCTGGGTAATTCACCCCTCCACTTT. This gives the protein CASSLLGLGNSPLHF.

This clone was found once. This chain connects TRBV6-5 to TRBJ2-3; 7 bases are a match to TRBD1. This CDR3 spans 15 amino acids. With 6 bases clipped from V and 2 bases from J, the junction kept 8 bases outside the gene matches. Germline CDR1 reads MNHEY; CDR2 reads SVGAGI. The CDR3 sequence: CASSQEGQHTDTQYF. The CDR3 nucleotides are TGTGCCAGCAGCCAAGAGGGACAGCACACAGATACGCAGTATTTT.

The CDR3 sequence: CASSQHTDREVDNEQFF. CDR3 nucleotide sequence: TGTGCCAGCAGCCAACATACCGACAGGGAAGTGGACAATGAGCAGTTCTTC. This chain links TRBV4-2 with TRBJ2-1, with TRBD1 matching over 7 bases. This CDR3 contains 17 residues. Germline V gene lookup returns CDR1 LGHNA and CDR2 YNFKEQ. V shed 2 bases, J shed 5 bases, and the junction held 12 bases outside the gene matches.

The chain carries TRBV5-1 and TRBJ1-1; weak D call: TRBD1 (6 bases). V lost 3 bases and J 1 base, leaving 7 bases between the germline ends. This CDR3 comprises 13 residues. CDR1 and CDR2 (germline): SGHRS, YFSETQ. CDR3 in amino acids: CASSSGQNTEAFF. The CDR3 DNA is TGCGCCAGCAGCTCGGGACAGAACACTGAAGCTTTCTTT.

A note on this clone: An end of the junction differs from the germline gene, which may be a read error. The chain employs TRBV10-3 and TRBJ2-5; possible D gene TRBD2, 6 bases. CDR1 is ENHRY, CDR2 SYGVKD, per germline. The CDR3 loop spans 13 amino acids. In nucleotides, the CDR3 is TGTGCCACATCCGTCGGGACTCAAGAAACCCAGTACTTC. Translating gives CATSVGTQETQYF.

This chain uses TRBV27 with TRBJ2-2; a weak D match, TRBD2 (5 bases). The CDR3 loop spans 13 amino acids. Per germline, CDR1 MNHEY and CDR2 SMNVEV (reference sequence). V was shortened by 6 bases and J by 4 bases, with 9 bases between the two germline ends. Here the CDR3 DNA reads TGTGCCAGCAGACGCCGGGGCACCGGGGAGCTGTTTTTT. Encoded protein: CASRRRGTGELFF.

The J gene is TRBJ1-1, the V gene TRBV10-2, with D perhaps matching TRBD1 (5 bases). The CDR3 sequence is 16 residues long. Trimming cost V 0 bases and J 1 base, with 12 bases left between them. In germline, CDR1 is WSHSY, CDR2 SAAADI. This CDR3 is CASSESVVRENTEAFF. The CDR3 DNA is TGCGCCAGCAGTGAGTCGGTCGTCAGGGAGAACACTGAAGCTTTCTTT.

V gene TRBV11-2 combines with J gene TRBJ1-1; the D gene is possibly TRBD1 (6 bases). V was clipped by 5 bases and J by 1 base, with 11 bases between them. Per germline, CDR1 SGHAT and CDR2 FQNNGV. This CDR3 is 14 amino acids long. For the CDR3, the DNA is TGTGCCAGCAGCCGAACGGGACAGAACACTGAAGCTTTCTTT. Encoded protein: CASSRTGQNTEAFF.

The chain uses TRBV18 and TRBJ2-7; the D is unclear. CDR3 length equals 12 residues. V lost 6 bases, J lost 0 bases, and 6 bases lay in between. The germline V gene encodes CDR1 KGHSH and CDR2 LQKENI. CDR3 bases: TGTGCCAGCTCTTCGAGCTCCTACGAGCAGTACTTC. Translating gives CASSSSSYEQYF.

The chain links TRBV6-1 to TRBJ1-4; D is ambiguous. This CDR3 has 13 residues. Trimming cost V 6 bases and J 8 bases, with 13 bases left between them. Germline V lookup: CDR1 MNHNS, CDR2 SASEGT. CDR3 nucleotides: TGTGCCAGCAGAGGCCTCAGGAGGGAAAAACTGTTTTTT. Translation gives CASRGLRREKLFF.

V is TRBV10-3 and J is TRBJ1-2; 9 positions agree with TRBD1. The germline V gene has CDR1 ENHRY and CDR2 SYGVKD. The trim removed 4 bases at V and 4 bases at J, leaving 7 bases unmatched. This CDR3 contains 15 residues. This chain's CDR3 is CAISGRTGDSYGYTF. The CDR3 nucleotides read TGTGCCATCAGTGGCAGGACAGGGGATTCCTATGGCTACACCTTC.

This chain uses TRBV18 with TRBJ2-2, with a tentative D call TRBD2 (5 bases). This CDR3 has 16 residues. Germline V gene sequence: CDR1 KGHSH, CDR2 LQKENI. The ends were cut back, 2 bases at V and 1 base at J, with 11 bases in the middle. In DNA form, the CDR3 reads TGTGCCAGCTCACCATCCCTTAGCGAGAACACCGGGGAGCTGTTTTTT. Translating it yields CASSPSLSENTGELFF.

The chain uses TRBV6-5 and TRBJ2-5, with D uncertain. The CDR3 spans 13 residues. CDR1 is MNHEY, CDR2 SVGAGI, per germline. V was shortened by 4 bases and J by 3 bases, with 9 bases between the two germline ends. In DNA, the CDR3 is TGTGCCAGCAGTTCTTGGGCAGAAGAGACCCAGTACTTC. Encoded protein: CASSSWAEETQYF.

About this clone itself: Other DNA sequences in the same sample also yield this CDR3. The chain carries TRBV9 and TRBJ2-1; TRBD2 aligns across 11 bases. CDR1 and CDR2 (germline): SGDLS, YYNGEE. CDR3 length: 15 amino acids. V trimming: 3 bases; J trimming: 4 bases; junction bases outside the gene matches: 3. In DNA form, the CDR3 reads TGTGCCAGCAGCGCCGGGACTAGCGGATACAATGAGCAGTTCTTC. Amino acid sequence: CASSAGTSGYNEQFF. Variable domain in full (rest from reference TRBV9 and TRBJ2-1): DSGVTQTPKHLITATGQRVTLRCSPRSGDLSVYWYQQSLDQGLQFLIQYYNGEERAKGNILERFSAQQFPDLHSELNLSSLELGDSALYFCASSAGTSGYNEQFFGPGTRLTVL.

The rearrangement uses TRBV28 and TRBJ1-1, with a possible D match to TRBD1 (5 bases). The CDR3 consists of 14 residues. Germline V lookup: CDR1 MDHEN, CDR2 SYDVKM. The ends were cut back, 5 bases at V and 6 bases at J, with 16 bases in the middle. The CDR3 sequence is CASSIGTSTAEAFF. In DNA form, the CDR3 reads TGTGCCAGCAGTATCGGGACTTCCACAGCTGAAGCTTTCTTT.

J is TRBJ2-5 and V is TRBV4-2; TRBD2 matches 8 bases. The J segment lost 4 bases and the V segment lost 4 bases, leaving 8 bases of the junction unmatched. Germline CDR1 and CDR2: LGHNA and YNFKEQ. The CDR3 has 15 amino acids. The CDR3 region has the DNA TGTGCCAGCAGCCGAAGGCCAGCGGGGGTAGAGACCCAGTACTTC. Encoded protein: CASSRRPAGVETQYF.

Worth noting for this clone: The same CDR3 arises from other DNA sequences in this sample as well. V gene TRBV18 combines with J gene TRBJ2-1; the match to TRBD2 covers 13 bases. The CDR3 contains 15 residues. V was pared by 2 bases and J by 6 bases, with 1 base of the junction left unmatched. Germline-derived CDR1 and CDR2 are KGHSH and LQKENI. The CDR3 nucleotides are TGTGCCAGCTCACCAACTAGCGGGGGGGCCAATGAGCAGTTCTTC. Its translation: CASSPTSGGANEQFF.

The V call is TRBV7-9, the J call TRBJ2-1, with a possible D match to TRBD2 (6 bases). The CDR3 contains 11 residues. V lost 4 bases, J lost 12 bases, and 10 bases lay in between. In germline, CDR1 is SEHNR, CDR2 FQNEAQ (reference sequence). CDR3 loop: CASSWDSLQFF. In nucleotides, the CDR3 is TGTGCCAGCAGCTGGGACTCCCTGCAGTTCTTC. The whole variable domain, filled in from reference TRBV7-9 and TRBJ2-1, reads DTGVSQNPRHKITKRGQNVTFRCDPISEHNRLYWYRQTLGQGPEFLTYFQNEAQLEKSRLLSDRFSAERPKGSFSTLEIQRTEQGDSAMYLCASSWDSLQFFGPGTRLTVL.

The rearrangement joins TRBV13 to TRBJ2-1, with 11 bases that match TRBD2. The V segment lost 0 bases and the J segment 6 bases; nucleotides outside the gene matches: 22. The CDR3 sequence is 22 residues long. Germline values: CDR1 PRHDT, CDR2 FYEKMQ (reference sequence). The CDR3: CASSLGLLAGDVFFRGVNEQFF. The CDR3 DNA sequence: TGTGCCAGCAGCTTAGGCCTACTAGCGGGGGATGTATTCTTTCGGGGCGTCAATGAGCAGTTCTTC.

This sequence joins TRBV27 and TRBJ2-7, with D perhaps matching TRBD1 (6 bases). Germline values: CDR1 MNHEY, CDR2 SMNVEV (reference sequence). The length of the CDR3 is 15 residues. Trimming removed 5 bases from V and 3 bases from J, with 17 bases in between. The CDR3 region is CASSPIQGSGYEQYF. The DNA of the CDR3 is TGTGCCAGCAGTCCGATACAGGGATCGGGCTACGAGCAGTACTTC.

This clone was counted a few times. V is TRBV5-1 and J is TRBJ1-1, with TRBD1 matching 7 bases. The CDR3 length is 12 residues. The V gene end was trimmed by 1 base and the J gene end by 7 bases; junction bases not matched to a gene: 1. Germline lookup yields CDR1 SGHRS and CDR2 YFSETQ. As DNA, the CDR3 is TGCGCCAGCAGCTTGAGGGGGCGTGAAGCTTTCTTT. Translation gives CASSLRGREAFF.